The next 17 T cell receptor beta chains were all read from a single sample in a study of technical replicates of blood from a few donors. TCRdb keeps only in-frame clones here, not all; method: immunoSEQ multiplex PCR. The sample contains more than 65,000 clones, about 81% of which appear only once. The sequenced material came from PBMCs. The receptors stem from a human donor in good health. Some clones in this sample may be carry-over from other donors' samples.

The chain links TRBV9 to TRBJ2-7; D call uncertain. Germline-derived CDR1 and CDR2 are SGDLS and YYNGEE. The ends were cut back, 0 bases at V and 2 bases at J, with 9 bases in the middle. CDR3 size: 14 residues. This CDR3 is CASSVGQATYEQYF. DNA for the CDR3: TGTGCCAGCAGCGTAGGCCAGGCAACCTACGAGCAGTACTTC.

The chain has TRBV5-6 and TRBJ1-2; tentatively, D is TRBD1 (6 bases). CDR3 length: 15 amino acids. The V and J ends lost 2 bases and 0 bases respectively, with 11 bases between them. Germline V lookup: CDR1 SGHDT, CDR2 YYEEEE. The CDR3 sequence is CASSFQGRSNYGYTF. The CDR3 region has the DNA TGTGCCAGCAGCTTCCAGGGGCGGTCTAACTATGGCTACACCTTC.

The chain combines TRBV25-1 with TRBJ2-7; 9 bases fit TRBD1. The ends lost 2 bases at V and 6 bases at J; junction bases unmatched: 5. The CDR3 has 14 amino acids. Looked up from germline, CDR1 is MGHDK and CDR2 is SYGVNS. The CDR3 protein is CASSEPGQGAEQYF. The CDR3 bases are TGTGCCAGCAGTGAACCGGGACAGGGTGCCGAGCAGTACTTC.

This sequence joins TRBV19 and TRBJ2-3, with 8 bases fitting TRBD2. This CDR3 has 20 residues. Germline CDR1 reads LNHDA; CDR2 reads SQIVND (reference sequence). The trim removed 5 bases at V and 0 bases at J, leaving 19 bases unmatched. The chain's CDR3 is CASSLHLPRGLAASTDTQYF. CDR3 in DNA: TGTGCCAGTAGTCTCCATTTGCCTAGAGGACTAGCAGCTAGCACAGATACGCAGTATTTT.

The chain couples TRBV5-4 to TRBJ1-5, with D possibly being TRBD1 (5 bases). Germline V CDR1 and CDR2: SGHNT, YYREEE (reference sequence). V was shortened by 3 bases and J by 4 bases, with 14 bases between the two germline ends. CDR3 length: 15 residues. CDR3 region: CASSSGVGRNQPQHF. The CDR3 DNA reads TGTGCCAGCAGCTCGGGGGTTGGGAGGAATCAGCCCCAGCATTTT.

The V gene is TRBV9, the J gene TRBJ1-1; possible D gene TRBD1, 5 bases. CDR1 SGDLS and CDR2 YYNGEE come from the germline V gene. Trimming removed 3 bases at V and 8 bases at J, with 11 bases between. This CDR3 has 12 amino acids. CDR3 bases: TGTGCCAGCAGCGCCACCGCAGGGGAAGCTTTCTTT. Its translation: CASSATAGEAFF.

This clone has just one count. This chain uses TRBV7-2 with TRBJ2-2; the match to TRBD1 covers 11 bases. The V gene's germline CDR1 is SGHTA and CDR2 FQGNSA. The CDR3 is 16 amino acids. Germline trimming cut 1 base from V and 12 bases from J; bases unmatched to any gene: 10. Here the CDR3 DNA reads TGTGCCAGCAGCTTAGGGACAGGGGGCGTTCGAGGGAAGCTGTTTTTT. Residues: CASSLGTGGVRGKLFF.

This clone has a single count. The chain links TRBV7-9 to TRBJ2-2; 11 bases are a match to TRBD1. Trimming removed 3 bases from V and 3 bases from J; junction bases left unmatched: 0. CDR1 is SEHNR and CDR2 is FQNEAQ in the germline V gene (reference sequence). The CDR3 length is 15 residues. The CDR3 DNA reads TGTGCCAGCAGCTTGGGACAGGGGGACACCGGGGAGCTGTTTTTT. It specifies CASSLGQGDTGELFF.

This CDR3 is CASSLALAGIEYF. The DNA for the CDR3 is TGTGCCAGCAGCTTAGCTTTGGCAGGGATTGAGTACTTC. The genes are TRBV7-2 and TRBJ2-7, with a weak D call TRBD1 (5 bases). V was shortened by 0 bases and J by 11 bases, with 14 bases between the two germline ends. Germline loops: CDR1 SGHTA, CDR2 FQGNSA. The CDR3 consists of 13 residues.

J is TRBJ2-5 and V is TRBV5-1; 8 nucleotides line up with TRBD1. The J segment lost 13 bases and the V segment lost 0 bases, leaving 5 bases of the junction unmatched. There are 12 residues in the CDR3. Per germline, CDR1 SGHRS and CDR2 YFSETQ. The CDR3 sequence is CASSLADRELYF. The CDR3 DNA is TGCGCCAGCAGCTTGGCGGACAGGGAATTGTACTTC. The entire variable domain, with the rest obtained from reference TRBV5-1 and TRBJ2-5, is as follows: KAGVTQTPRYLIKTRGQQVTLSCSPISGHRSVSWYQQTPGQGLQFLFEYFSETQRNKGNFPGRFSGRQFSNSRSEMNVSTLELGDSALYLCASSLADRELYFGPGTRLLVL.

This clone occurred once. The chain joins TRBV6-5 to TRBJ2-5, with 7 bases aligning to TRBD1. The CDR3 length is 13 residues. Germline values: CDR1 MNHEY, CDR2 SVGAGI. The J segment lost 5 bases and the V segment lost 6 bases, leaving 6 bases of the junction unmatched. CDR3 DNA: TGTGCCAGCAGCCGACAGGGCGGGGAGACCCAGTACTTC. Residues: CASSRQGGETQYF.

The chain recombines TRBV21-1 with TRBJ1-1; the D call TRBD1 from the table was never checked on the DNA. TRBV21-1 is recorded as a pseudogene. This CDR3 is 12 amino acids long. This CDR3 reads CASSKDQGAAFF. CDR3 nucleotides: TGTGCCAGCAGCAAAGACCAGGGCGCTGCTTTCTTT.

V usage is TRBV4-1 and J usage is TRBJ1-2, with 8 bases fitting TRBD1. In germline, CDR1 is MGHRA, CDR2 YSYEKL. The CDR3 spans 13 residues. V lost 5 bases and J lost 9; bases outside the gene matches: 8. The CDR3 region is CASSEGQGRSYTF. The CDR3 DNA is TGCGCCAGCAGCGAAGGACAGGGAAGGAGCTACACCTTC.

This rearrangement joins TRBV6-1 to TRBJ2-3; 10 bases fit TRBD2. From germline, CDR1 is MNHNS and CDR2 SASEGT. The CDR3 sequence is 17 residues long. Losses at the gene ends were 3 bases for V and 4 bases for J; bases not matched to a gene: 10. The CDR3 DNA reads TGTGCCAGCAGTGAGGCCCCCGGAGCGGGGGGGCCAGATACGCAGTATTTT. This codes for CASSEAPGAGGPDTQYF.

The table lists this clone with a count of one. The rearrangement uses TRBV29-1 and TRBJ2-7, with a tentative D call TRBD1 (6 bases). This CDR3 is 13 amino acids long. The germline V gene has CDR1 SQVTM and CDR2 ANQGSEA. Deletions cut 5 bases from V and 4 bases from J, with 15 bases between. The CDR3: CSVTRGGEYEQYF. CDR3 in DNA: TGCAGCGTTACAAGAGGGGGAGAGTACGAGCAGTACTTC.

CDR3 protein: CASKLGTDSYTF. The CDR3 DNA is TGTGCCAGTAAACTCGGGACAGATAGCTACACCTTC. This chain links TRBV19 with TRBJ1-2; 7 bases line up with TRBD1. The CDR3 has 12 residues. V trimming: 7 bases; J trimming: 9 bases; junction bases outside the gene matches: 8. Germline assignment: CDR1 LNHDA and CDR2 SQIVND (reference sequence).

The genes are TRBV5-1 and TRBJ2-7; 7 positions match TRBD1. V lost 6 bases to trimming and J lost 4 bases; unmatched junction nucleotides: 1. The CDR3 runs to 11 residues. The germline V gene has CDR1 SGHRS and CDR2 YFSETQ. The CDR3 nucleotides are TGCGCCAGCACGGGACAGTACGAGCAGTACTTC. Amino acid sequence: CASTGQYEQYF.